Here is one T cell receptor (beta chain) with its context. No antigen is known for it. The sample is drawn from a study of cytomegalovirus exposure and HLA in healthy donors. Study-level results: The study labeled approximately 150 TCR beta chains cytomegalovirus-associated.

Produced via immunoSEQ multiplex PCR; TCRdb's table is partial and in-frame only. This repertoire shows tens of thousands of clones, around 90% found once; its top ten account for about 6.7%. The length of the CDR3 is 16 residues. Trimming pared 10 bases from V and 4 bases from J, leaving 23 bases between. From germline, CDR1 is MDHEN and CDR2 SYDVKM. This receptor was identified in a woman younger than 45 in good health and CMV-seronegative. The rearrangement uses TRBV28 and TRBJ2-1; possibly TRBD1 for D (7 bases). The sample comprised PBMCs. CDR3 DNA: TGTGCCATTCTGGGGGGCTCAGGGGGGCCTTACAATGAGCAGTTCTTC. This translates into CAILGGSGGPYNEQFF. The entire variable domain, with the rest obtained from reference TRBV28 and TRBJ2-1, is as follows: DVKVTQSSRYLVKRTGEKVFLECVQDMDHENMFWYRQDPGLGLRLIYFSYDVKMKEKGDIPEGYSVSREKKERFSLILESASTNQTSMYLCAILGGSGGPYNEQFFGPGTRLTVL.